This TCR beta chain was captured by sequencing in a study of T cells in Graves' hyperthyroidism and ophthalmopathy (dated by TCRdb to the late 2010s). Broadly, across the study: Peripheral blood samples were taken at initial diagnosis, before any treatment was given. To identify TCR V-J signatures that set the groups apart, the researchers used a discovery cohort of 100 or so patients, made up of fewer than 50 with Graves' ophthalmopathy and about 55 with stable Graves' hyperthyroidism. Prospective prediction of ophthalmopathy was tested in an independent validation cohort of about 19 hyperthyroidism patients and some 17 patients who later progressed to ophthalmopathy. The 100 or so discovery patients were divided at random into training and test sets in a 7:3 ratio. Thyroid tissue and blood T-cell repertoires from about six Graves' hyperthyroidism patients were also compared in the study. After sampling, hyperthyroidism patients received methimazole starting at 30 mg daily, and ophthalmopathy patients received high-dose intravenous methylprednisolone. According to the paper, TCR Vbeta CDR3 sequencing was carried out on approximately 140 peripheral blood samples, which came from approximately 43 ophthalmopathy, around 75 hyperthyroidism and roughly 17 progressor patients. Overall study results and their limits: Most expanded thyroid clonotypes (frequency above 0.001) were also detected in blood, a finding suggesting that blood repertoires may reflect thyroid immune responses. A 13 V-J signature model separated ophthalmopathy from stable hyperthyroidism, with nearly 90% sensitivity and about 81% specificity in cross-validation and 80%/75% in testing. In validation, the model predicted progression to ophthalmopathy with roughly 70% sensitivity and around 72% specificity, a median of about 6 months before onset. No statistical method was used to fix the sample size in advance, and group allocation was not hidden from the investigators.

Turning to this clonotype: Its antigen target is currently unknown. No quality values exist for individual bases; no much larger clone is one base distant.

The germline V gene encodes CDR1 SQVTM and CDR2 ANQGSEA. There are 12 amino acids in the CDR3, from cysteine to phenylalanine inclusive. CDR3 DNA is the only sequence kept; it has 36 bases, read in frame from the first base. Trimming takes 7 bases from V and 4 bases from J, and the germline ends sit 10 bases apart. TCR beta CDR3 regions were amplified from RNA transcripts. A first-round RT-PCR of the TCR CDR3 used the HTBI primer set with the Qiagen OneStep RT-PCR kit. Libraries were constructed in a second round of multiplex PCR, after which size selection and purification were performed. Paired-end sequencing of the libraries was performed with 100 bp reads on an Illumina HiSeq2000. Per the source publication's procedure: Raw data were processed with SOAPnuke, discarding reads with adapters, uncalled bases, mean Phred below 15, or no exact constant-primer or identifier match. COPE v1.2.5 was used to merge high-quality paired reads, and clonotypes were defined as unique nucleotide sequences. MiTCR v1.1 was used to align clonotypes to the IMGT TRBV, TRBD and TRBJ reference segments. The analysis was restricted to V-J combinations with a frequency above 0.0001, which together covered 99.2% of the repertoires. A TCS score was defined as the ratio between F50 (clonal expansion) and ExV (chaos), using BLOSUM62-based TCRdist between CDR3 peptides within each V-J. Welch's t-statistics and random forest reduced approximately 520 V-J features to some 14, which were used in a naive Bayes classifier (R e1071). The public reads were run again by TCRdb, first through fastp at Q25 and then through MiXCR, and only productive beta chains were kept. A single entry per CDR3 protein holds the most common genes and DNA from its merged rows. V and J calls and clone size were set by TCRdb, not the authors. The sample table records a few hundred thousand distinct CDR3 sequences; 15% to 18% of these occur just once. The ten top clones hold 28% of the sample.

Hyperthyroidism patients were aged 18 to 65 years and newly diagnosed, with disease duration of less than 2 months. The study excluded patients with uncontrolled infections, other autoimmune diseases, pregnancy or lactation. Diagnoses relied on clinical symptoms, serum thyroxine and TRAb, thyroid ultrasound and orbital computed tomography. Blood from progressor patients was drawn when they were first diagnosed with hyperthyroidism, before any ophthalmopathy symptoms appeared. Ficoll-Paque density gradient centrifugation was used to isolate PBMCs from under 11 ml of fresh peripheral blood. Patients classed as progressors first received a Graves' hyperthyroidism diagnosis and then went on to develop ophthalmopathy during follow-up. Total RNA was extracted with Trizol reagent, and quality was checked on an Agilent 2100 Bioanalyzer.

The V and J segments used are TRBV29-1 and TRBJ2-2; no confident D gene assignment can be made. The sequenced sample was blood. The receptor's source is a woman between 18 and 30 years old with Graves' hyperthyroidism that later progressed to Graves' ophthalmopathy. The CDR3 loop reads CSGSVSTGELFF. The DNA is as follows: TGCAGCGGCTCCGTTAGCACCGGGGAGCTGTTTTTT.